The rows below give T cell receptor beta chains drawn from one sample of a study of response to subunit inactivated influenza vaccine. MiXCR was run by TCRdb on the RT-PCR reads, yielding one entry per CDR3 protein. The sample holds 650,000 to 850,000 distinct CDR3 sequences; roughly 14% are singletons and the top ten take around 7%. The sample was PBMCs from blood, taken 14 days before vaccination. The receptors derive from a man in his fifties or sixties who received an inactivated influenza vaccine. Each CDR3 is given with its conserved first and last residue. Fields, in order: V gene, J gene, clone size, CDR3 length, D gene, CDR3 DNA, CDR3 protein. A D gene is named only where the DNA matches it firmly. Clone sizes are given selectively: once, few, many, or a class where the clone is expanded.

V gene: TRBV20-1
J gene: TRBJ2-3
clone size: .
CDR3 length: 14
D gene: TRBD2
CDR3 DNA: TGCAGTGCGTCGCGGGGGATTCGCACAGATACGCAGTATTTT
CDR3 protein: CSASRGIRTDTQYF

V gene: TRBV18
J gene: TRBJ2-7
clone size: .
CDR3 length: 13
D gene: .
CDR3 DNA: TGTGCCAGCTCACCGGGGGACCCCTACGAGCAGTACTTC
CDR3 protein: CASSPGDPYEQYF

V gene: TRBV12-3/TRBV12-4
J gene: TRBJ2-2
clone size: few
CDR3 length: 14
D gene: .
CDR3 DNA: TGTGCCAGCAGTTTACAGACGGTCACCGGGGAGCTGTTTTTT
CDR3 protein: CASSLQTVTGELFF

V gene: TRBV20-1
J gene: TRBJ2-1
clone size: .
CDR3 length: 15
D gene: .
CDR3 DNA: TGCAGTGCGCCTTTGGCTCGGGCGGGTAACAATGAGCAGTTCTTC
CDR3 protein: CSAPLARAGNNEQFF

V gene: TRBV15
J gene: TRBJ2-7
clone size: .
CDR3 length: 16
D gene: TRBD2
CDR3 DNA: TGTGCCACCAGCAGCTTACTAGCGGGTCCAACCTACGAGCAGTACTTC
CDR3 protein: CATSSLLAGPTYEQYF

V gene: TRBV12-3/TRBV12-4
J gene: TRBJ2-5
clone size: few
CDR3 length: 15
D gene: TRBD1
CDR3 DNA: TGTGCCAGCAGCCCGGACAGGCAAAAAGGGGCGACCCAGTACTTC
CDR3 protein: CASSPDRQKGATQYF

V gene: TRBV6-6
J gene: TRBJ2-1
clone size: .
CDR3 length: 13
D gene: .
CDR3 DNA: TGTGCCAGCAGCCTAAGAAATACCCATGAGCAGTTCTTC
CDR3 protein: CASSLRNTHEQFF

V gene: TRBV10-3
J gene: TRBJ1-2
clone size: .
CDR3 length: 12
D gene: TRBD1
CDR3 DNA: TGTGCCACCTGGGACAGGGAAGGCGGCTATACCTTC
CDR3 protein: CATWDREGGYTF

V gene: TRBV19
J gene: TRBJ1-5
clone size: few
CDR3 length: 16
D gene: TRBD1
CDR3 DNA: TGTGCCAGTAGTCCCTCAGGGGGGTCGGGCAATCAGCCCCAGCATTTT
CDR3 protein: CASSPSGGSGNQPQHF

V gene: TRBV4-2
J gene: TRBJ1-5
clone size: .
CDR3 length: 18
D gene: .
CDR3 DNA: TGTGCCAGCAGCAAGTCCTGGGGAGGTGAATATAGCAATCAGCCCCAGCATTTT
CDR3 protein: CASSKSWGGEYSNQPQHF

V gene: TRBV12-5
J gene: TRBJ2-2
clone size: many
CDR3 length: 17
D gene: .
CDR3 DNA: TGTGCTAGTGGTTTGGTGGTGGGCGGGCCCGACACCGGGGAGCTGTTTTTT
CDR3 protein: CASGLVVGGPDTGELFF

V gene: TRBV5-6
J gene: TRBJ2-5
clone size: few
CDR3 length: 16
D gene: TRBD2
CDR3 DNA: TGTGCCAGCAGCTTTGGACTAGCGGGGGGCCCCGAGACCCAGTACTTC
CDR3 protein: CASSFGLAGGPETQYF

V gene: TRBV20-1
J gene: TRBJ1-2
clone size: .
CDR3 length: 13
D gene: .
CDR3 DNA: TGCAGTGCTAGTGCGCAGGGGATTCGGGACTACACCTTC
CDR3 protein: CSASAQGIRDYTF

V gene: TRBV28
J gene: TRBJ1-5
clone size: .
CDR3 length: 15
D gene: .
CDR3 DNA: TGTGCCAGCAGTTTCCCAACCGAGGGCAATCAGCCCCAGCATTTT
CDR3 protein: CASSFPTEGNQPQHF